These 25 T cell receptor beta chains came from one sample sequenced in a study of blood T cell repertoires in COVID-19. Produced via immunoSEQ multiplex PCR; TCRdb's table is partial and in-frame only. In the table there are approximately 40,000 clones, roughly 84% of which are singletons. Material: peripheral blood. Receptors were obtained from a human donor in a cohort sampled during active COVID-19.

The chain recombines TRBV5-1 with TRBJ2-2; no reliable D call. Per germline, CDR1 SGHRS and CDR2 YFSETQ. This CDR3 region has 14 residues. V shed 0 bases and J shed 1 base, with 4 bases lying between them. CDR3 DNA sequence: TGCGCCAGCAGCTTGGGGCTGAACACCGGGGAGCTGTTTTTT. Protein sequence: CASSLGLNTGELFF.

The rearrangement joins TRBV5-8 to TRBJ2-6; the D gene is possibly TRBD1 (6 bases). The CDR3 runs 18 residues. The germline CDR1 and CDR2 sequences are SGHTS and YDEGEE. V was pared by 4 bases and J by 1 base, with 18 bases between. CDR3 sequence: CASSGQTLTFSGANVLTF. CDR3 in DNA: TGTGCCAGCAGCGGACAGACCCTTACCTTTTCTGGGGCCAACGTCCTGACTTTC.

The chain employs TRBV27 and TRBJ1-5; possibly TRBD1 for D (5 bases). V shed 7 bases and J shed 0 bases, with 16 bases lying between them. The germline gives CDR1 MNHEY, CDR2 SMNVEV (reference sequence). This CDR3 is 16 amino acids long. CDR3 nucleotide sequence: TGTGCCAGCACTCCCTCGGGGGTCGATAGCAATCAGCCCCAGCATTTT. This translates into CASTPSGVDSNQPQHF.

The chain has TRBV4-2 and TRBJ2-6, with TRBD1 as a possible D gene (6 bases). V gave up 1 base and J gave up 1 base, with 14 bases separating them. Germline V gene sequence: CDR1 LGHNA, CDR2 YNFKEQ. This CDR3 has 18 residues. As DNA, the CDR3 is TGTGCCAGCAGCCAAGCCGACCGAAGGGGGTCTGGGGCCAACGTCCTGACTTTC. Its translation is CASSQADRRGSGANVLTF.

The rearrangement uses TRBV5-1 and TRBJ1-2; the match to TRBD1 covers 12 bases. CDR1 is SGHRS, CDR2 YFSETQ, per germline. The CDR3 contains 16 residues. The V gene end was trimmed by 4 bases and the J gene end by 0 bases; junction bases not matched to a gene: 4. The CDR3 nucleotides are TGCGCCAGCAGCACGGGACAGGGGGCTGCTAACTATGGCTACACCTTC. Its protein product is CASSTGQGAANYGYTF. The whole variable domain, remainder taken from reference TRBV5-1 and TRBJ1-2, is KAGVTQTPRYLIKTRGQQVTLSCSPISGHRSVSWYQQTPGQGLQFLFEYFSETQRNKGNFPGRFSGRQFSNSRSEMNVSTLELGDSALYLCASSTGQGAANYGYTFGSGTRLTVV.

The chain uses TRBV14 and TRBJ2-6, with D possibly TRBD1 on 6 matching bases. The CDR3 consists of 15 residues. The germline V gene has CDR1 SGHDN and CDR2 FVKESK. Trimming stripped 4 bases from V and 1 base from J, with 8 bases between. CDR3 amino acids: CASSLRGSGANVLTF. Here the CDR3 DNA reads TGTGCCAGCAGCCTCAGGGGATCTGGGGCCAACGTCCTGACTTTC. The full variable domain, its missing parts supplied by reference TRBV14 and TRBJ2-6, is EAGVTQFPSHSVIEKGQTVTLRCDPISGHDNLYWYRRVMGKEIKFLLHFVKESKQDESGMPNNRFLAERTGGTYSTLKVQPAELEDSGVYFCASSLRGSGANVLTFGAGSRLTVL.

J is TRBJ2-3 and V is TRBV7-2, with 10 nucleotides matching TRBD2. J lost 8 bases, V lost 2 bases, and 13 bases had no gene match. The germline V gene has CDR1 SGHTA and CDR2 FQGNSA. CDR3 size: 17 residues. This chain's CDR3 is CASSLLWVSGGPGTQYF. The CDR3 DNA is TGTGCCAGCAGCTTATTATGGGTTAGCGGGGGGCCGGGTACGCAGTATTTT.

This clone occurred a few times. The rearrangement uses TRBV6-5 and TRBJ1-2; D may be TRBD1 (6 bases). The V gene's germline CDR1 is MNHEY and CDR2 SVGAGI. V lost 5 bases, J lost 2 bases, and 15 bases lay in between. The CDR3 extends over 15 amino acids. Here the CDR3 reads CASSQAYRANYGYTF. The DNA for the CDR3 is TGTGCCAGCAGTCAGGCGTACAGGGCAAACTATGGCTACACCTTC.

The rearrangement joins TRBV6-4 to TRBJ2-7; TRBD2 matches 11 bases. The J call may be wrong; the DNA end is better matched by TRBJ2-5. Germline CDR1 MRHNA, CDR2 SNTAGT. The CDR3 length is 16 residues. The CDR3 region is CASSDAPLGLAGTQYF. The CDR3 DNA sequence: TGTGCCAGCAGTGATGCCCCCTTAGGACTAGCGGGGACCCAGTACTTC.

The chain joins TRBV27 to TRBJ2-2; D gene unclear. The CDR3 spans 13 residues. The ends were cut back, 0 bases at V and 4 bases at J, with 3 bases in the middle. Germline loops: CDR1 MNHEY, CDR2 SMNVEV (reference sequence). In DNA, the CDR3 is TGTGCCAGCAGTTTATCCCTCACCGGGGAGCTGTTTTTT. It specifies CASSLSLTGELFF.

This sequence joins TRBV5-1 and TRBJ1-3; 9 nucleotides line up with TRBD1. The CDR3 loop spans 16 amino acids. Germline V gene lookup returns CDR1 SGHRS and CDR2 YFSETQ. Germline trimming cut 4 bases from V and 0 bases from J; bases unmatched to any gene: 5. CDR3 in amino acids: CASSVGQGLSGNTIYF. In DNA form, the CDR3 reads TGCGCCAGCAGCGTGGGACAGGGCCTCTCTGGAAACACCATATATTTT.

V and J are TRBV27 and TRBJ1-1, with a weak D call TRBD1 (5 bases). The germline gives CDR1 MNHEY, CDR2 SMNVEV (reference sequence). The V end was cut by 6 bases, the J end by 3 bases, with 17 bases between. The CDR3 spans 15 residues. DNA of the CDR3: TGTGCCAGCAGCCCATTTGGGCAGGGTCACACTGAAGCTTTCTTT. Protein product: CASSPFGQGHTEAFF.

The J gene is TRBJ1-2, the V gene TRBV2; D remains ambiguous. The CDR3 is 13 residues long. Germline-derived CDR1 and CDR2 are SNHLY and FYNNEI. V was pared by 4 bases and J by 1 base, with 7 bases between. The CDR3 DNA sequence: TGTGCCAGCAGTGGGGAGGGTAACTATGGCTACACCTTC. This translates into CASSGEGNYGYTF.

This clone is a singleton in its sample. The J gene is TRBJ1-2, the V gene TRBV6-5, with 10 bases fitting TRBD1. The V gene's germline CDR1 is MNHEY and CDR2 SVGAGI. Trimming at V came to 5 bases and at J to 4 bases, leaving 7 bases not matched to a gene. The CDR3 sequence is 15 residues long. CDR3 DNA: TGTGCCAGCAGTCGTCCGGGACAGGGGACCTATGGCTACACCTTC. Residues: CASSRPGQGTYGYTF.

The table lists this clone with a count of one. The chain joins TRBV18 to TRBJ1-1; 7 bases match TRBD1. V lost 3 bases and J lost 2; bases outside the gene matches: 6. This CDR3 is 15 amino acids long. Per the germline V gene, CDR1 is KGHSH and CDR2 is LQKENI. CDR3 bases: TGTGCCAGCTCACCCCAGGGGGTCGGAAACACTGAAGCTTTCTTT. Translated: CASSPQGVGNTEAFF. Based on the CDR3 plus reference TRBV18 and TRBJ1-1, the full variable domain is NAGVMQNPRHLVRRRGQEARLRCSPMKGHSHVYWYRQLPEEGLKFMVYLQKENIIDESGMPKERFSAEFPKEGPSILRIQQVVRGDSAAYFCASSPQGVGNTEAFFGQGTRLTVV.

The CDR3 DNA is TGTGCCAGCAGGCGGAAGAACTATGGCTACACCTTC. It encodes CASRRKNYGYTF. This chain connects TRBV5-6 to TRBJ1-2; D gene ambiguous. The germline gives CDR1 SGHDT, CDR2 YYEEEE. V was cut by 5 bases and J by 2 bases, with 7 bases left in between. This CDR3 spans 12 amino acids.

The chain carries TRBV5-1 and TRBJ2-1; 15 bases match TRBD2. CDR1 and CDR2 from the germline V gene are SGHRS and YFSETQ. V shed 4 bases and J 3 bases; nucleotides not matched to a gene: 5. The CDR3 totals 17 residues. Here the CDR3 reads CASSLGLAGGDYNEQFF. CDR3 bases: TGCGCCAGCAGCCTCGGACTAGCGGGGGGGGACTACAATGAGCAGTTCTTC.

The gene calls are TRBV7-6 and TRBJ2-7, with 12 bases aligning to TRBD2. V lost 5 bases and J lost 6; bases outside the gene matches: 8. The length of the CDR3 is 15 residues. From germline, CDR1 is SGHVS and CDR2 FNYEAQ. In nucleotides, the CDR3 is TGTGCCAGCAGCCTTAGACTAGCGGGGGTATTCGAGCAGTACTTC. This gives the protein CASSLRLAGVFEQYF.

This chain uses TRBV6-4 with TRBJ1-1; no clear D gene. V lost 7 bases to trimming and J lost 7 bases, with 16 bases between them. CDR1 MRHNA and CDR2 SNTAGT come from the germline V gene. The CDR3 has 13 residues. The CDR3 nucleotides read TGTGCCAGCACCTCGGCGTGGGGAGGTGAAGCTTTCTTT. This encodes CASTSAWGGEAFF.

In this sample, this clone turned up a few times. The rearrangement links TRBV28 to TRBJ1-5; 7 nucleotides line up with TRBD1. Germline CDR1 reads MDHEN; CDR2 reads SYDVKM. The CDR3 is 13 amino acids. J gave up 7 bases and V 7 bases, and 7 bases lay outside the gene matches. The CDR3 here is CASNRDRRQPQHF. In nucleotides, the CDR3 is TGTGCCAGCAACCGGGACAGAAGGCAGCCCCAGCATTTT.

V is TRBV29-1 and J is TRBJ2-2; 9 bases fit TRBD1. The CDR3 runs 14 residues. Trimming removed 5 bases from V and 5 bases from J; junction bases left unmatched: 6. Looked up from germline, CDR1 is SQVTM and CDR2 is ANQGSEA. The CDR3 region is CSVPGTGRTGELFF. The CDR3 DNA reads TGCAGCGTTCCCGGGACAGGGAGAACCGGGGAGCTGTTTTTT.

This clone was found a few times. V and J are TRBV5-6 and TRBJ1-2, with TRBD1 matching over 9 bases. V was clipped by 4 bases and J by 8 bases; unmatched bases: 6. Per germline, CDR1 SGHDT and CDR2 YYEEEE. The CDR3 length is 13 residues. CDR3: CASSTGQGLGYTF. CDR3 in DNA: TGTGCCAGCAGCACCGGACAGGGGCTGGGCTACACCTTC.

The chain is built from TRBV7-9 and TRBJ2-1; 10 bases line up with TRBD2. The junction had 11 bases not matched to a gene; V was cut back by 2 bases and J by 4 bases. Germline-derived CDR1 and CDR2 are SEHNR and FQNEAQ (reference sequence). CDR3 length: 18 amino acids. This chain's CDR3 is CASSLLKRGGSNYNEQFF. The CDR3 region has the DNA TGTGCCAGCAGCTTATTGAAGCGGGGGGGCTCGAATTACAATGAGCAGTTCTTC.

The rearrangement links TRBV4-1 to TRBJ1-3; maybe TRBD1 (5 bases). This CDR3 is 16 amino acids long. The germline V gene encodes CDR1 MGHRA and CDR2 YSYEKL. With 4 bases removed from V and 3 bases from J, the gap between germline ends came to 16 bases. The CDR3, as DNA: TGCGCCAGCAGCCGCGGGACGACGGAGTATGGAAACACCATATATTTT. As protein: CASSRGTTEYGNTIYF.

The rearrangement uses TRBV5-1 and TRBJ1-2, with D unclear. Germline V gives CDR1 SGHRS, CDR2 YFSETQ. This CDR3 spans 14 amino acids. V shed 0 bases and J shed 5 bases, with 11 bases lying between them. CDR3 sequence (DNA): TGCGCCAGCAGCTTGGGACTCCCGCAGTATGGCTACACCTTC. It translates to CASSLGLPQYGYTF.